These 7 T cell receptor beta chains were all obtained from the same sample, sequenced in a study of cytomegalovirus exposure and HLA in healthy donors. The study ran its PCR with 60 Vbeta and 13 Jbeta primers. Measured with immunoSEQ multiplex PCR; TCRdb has only the in-frame clones, and not every one. The sample consists of more than 75,000 clones, over 70% of them appearing once. Sequencing used PBMCs. The receptors were sampled from a man aged 35 to 55 in good health and CMV-seropositive.

This clone was seen a handful of times. V gene TRBV19 combines with J gene TRBJ1-1; 9 nucleotides agree with TRBD1. V trimming: 4 bases; J trimming: 4 bases; junction bases outside the gene matches: 7. This CDR3 is 15 amino acids long. Germline V gene sequence: CDR1 LNHDA, CDR2 SQIVND (reference sequence). The DNA of the CDR3 is TGTGCCAGTAGTAACCACAGGGGGCTTAGCACTGAAGCTTTCTTT. Translation: CASSNHRGLSTEAFF.

The CDR3 nucleotides are TGTGCCACCAGCAGCGACAATCCCGGATCACGGGAACCCCTCCACTTT. Protein: CATSSDNPGSREPLHF. The chain couples TRBV15 to TRBJ1-6; D is uncertain. Trimming removed 3 bases from V and 12 bases from J, with 21 bases in between. The CDR3 totals 16 residues. The germline V gene has CDR1 LNHNV and CDR2 YYDKDF (reference sequence).

This chain connects TRBV19 to TRBJ1-1, with a weak D call TRBD1 (6 bases). V lost 3 bases and J lost 2, with 10 bases in between. Germline-derived CDR1 and CDR2 are LNHDA and SQIVND (reference sequence). The CDR3 has 14 amino acids. The CDR3 loop reads CASSMGGLNTEAFF. Written as DNA, the CDR3 is TGTGCCAGTAGTATGGGGGGGCTAAACACTGAAGCTTTCTTT.

The chain joins TRBV7-6 to TRBJ1-1, with a weak D call TRBD1 (5 bases). The germline V gene encodes CDR1 SGHVS and CDR2 FNYEAQ. V shed 6 bases and J shed 6 bases, with 14 bases lying between them. The CDR3 runs to 13 residues. In DNA, the CDR3 is TGTGCCAGCAGTCACGGGGGTCTCGCTGAAGCTTTCTTT. It specifies CASSHGGLAEAFF.

The genes are TRBV28 and TRBJ2-7, with D perhaps matching TRBD1 (6 bases). V was shortened by 5 bases and J by 2 bases, with 16 bases between the two germline ends. The CDR3 totals 15 residues. Looked up from germline, CDR1 is MDHEN and CDR2 is SYDVKM. CDR3 protein: CASSVIQGVAYEQYF. Written as DNA, the CDR3 is TGTGCCAGCAGTGTAATACAGGGTGTCGCCTACGAGCAGTACTTC. Drawing the rest from reference TRBV28 and TRBJ2-7, the complete variable domain is DVKVTQSSRYLVKRTGEKVFLECVQDMDHENMFWYRQDPGLGLRLIYFSYDVKMKEKGDIPEGYSVSREKKERFSLILESASTNQTSMYLCASSVIQGVAYEQYFGPGTRLTVT.

The chain employs TRBV6-5 and TRBJ2-3; D may be TRBD2 (5 bases). Germline V CDR1 and CDR2: MNHEY, SVGAGI. The CDR3 totals 11 residues. Trimming removed 6 bases from V and 8 bases from J, with 9 bases in between. The CDR3 coding sequence is TGTGCCAGCAGCTCCGCGGGTACGCAGTATTTT. Its protein is CASSSAGTQYF.

This clone was detected only a few times. The V and J genes are TRBV7-9 and TRBJ1-2, with 7 bases matching TRBD1. Germline lookup yields CDR1 SEHNR and CDR2 FQNEAQ (reference sequence). There are 15 residues in the CDR3. The J segment lost 4 bases and the V segment lost 1 base, leaving 6 bases of the junction unmatched. The CDR3 DNA follows: TGTGCCAGCAGCTTAGTTACAGGGGACGGCTATGGCTACACCTTC. Encoded protein: CASSLVTGDGYGYTF.